The clone carrying this T cell receptor (beta chain) came up many times. Its antigen remains unknown. This sample stems from a study of T cells in Graves' hyperthyroidism and ophthalmopathy. General study findings and limits: Stable hyperthyroidism was told apart from ophthalmopathy by a model built on 13 V-J features.

Trimming shortened V by 5 bases and J by 3 bases, and 16 bases separated the two germline ends. Germline CDR1 is SGHVS and CDR2 is FQNEAQ. The CDR3 consists of 16 residues. Amplified TCR beta CDR3 regions came from RNA transcripts. With the HTBI primer set, the TCR CDR3 went through a first round of RT-PCR. TCRdb re-called the multiplex PCR reads with MiXCR, one entry per CDR3 protein. In the table there are roughly 180,000 distinct CDR3 sequences, about a sixth of which are singletons. This chain uses TRBV7-8 with TRBJ1-4, with D hard to call. This sequence was found in a woman in her forties or fifties with Graves' hyperthyroidism. The specimen was blood. The DNA for the CDR3 is TGTGCCAGCAGCCTCCGGGTCCAAGTGGCTAATGAAAAACTGTTTTTT. It encodes CASSLRVQVANEKLFF.